Each of the 27 T cell receptor beta chains below was sequenced from the same sample in a study of PD-1 blockade in classical Hodgkin lymphoma (dated by TCRdb to 2019 to 2021). Library construction relied on the immunoSEQ multiplex PCR assay. The table comes from immuneACCESS by way of TCRdb, which keeps in-frame sequences with V and J called. Part of the clones is missing from these tables; in studies checked, under half for an unresolved V gene and the rest for unknown reasons. Within this sample are about 100,000 clones, with roughly 83% of them counted one time only. Of the sample, 9% to 15% falls within the top ten clones. What this sample's time point label stands for: cycle 1 day 1 (C1D1), immediately before nivolumab initiation. Every trial patient had relapsed following autologous stem cell transplantation, and prior brentuximab vedotin exposure was what differed among cohorts A, B and C.

This sample comprised peripheral blood mononuclear cells (PBMCs), obtained at baseline. These receptors were obtained from a human donor with classical Hodgkin lymphoma.

The chain links TRBV7-6 to TRBJ2-1, with 7 bases matching TRBD2. V lost 0 bases to trimming and J lost 7 bases; unmatched junction nucleotides: 9. Looked up from germline, CDR1 is SGHVS and CDR2 is FNYEAQ. This CDR3 is 16 amino acids long. The CDR3, as DNA: TGTGCCAGCAGCTTAGCGTCCGCGGGAGTTGTAAATGAGCAGTTCTTC. It translates to CASSLASAGVVNEQFF.

This sequence joins TRBV30 and TRBJ2-5; tentatively, D is TRBD2 (7 bases). The CDR3 extends over 12 amino acids. Trimming took off 2 bases at V and 5 bases at J, with 9 bases between the two ends. Germline V gene data show CDR1 as GTSNPN and CDR2 as SVGIG (reference sequence). In nucleotides, the CDR3 is TGTGCCTGGAGTAGGGGGGGGGAGACCCAGTACTTC. Residues: CAWSRGGETQYF.

This clone has just one count. This chain links TRBV5-5 with TRBJ1-1; maybe TRBD1 (6 bases). The V end was cut by 2 bases, the J end by 5 bases, with 16 bases between. Germline CDR1 SGHKS, CDR2 YYEKEE (reference sequence). There are 15 residues in the CDR3. CDR3 bases: TGTGCCAGCAGCTTCGGAACAGGGTGGTATACTGAAGCTTTCTTT. This codes for CASSFGTGWYTEAFF.

This clone has just one count. The chain uses TRBV7-2 and TRBJ2-5, with a possible D match to TRBD2 (5 bases). Deletions cut 5 bases from V and 4 bases from J, with 20 bases between. CDR3 length equals 16 residues. Germline CDR1 SGHTA, CDR2 FQGNSA. CDR3 sequence reads: CASSPGSTREGETQYF. The CDR3 nucleotides are TGTGCCAGCAGCCCGGGAAGTACTAGAGAAGGAGAGACCCAGTACTTC.

This clone was seen a single time. The chain recombines TRBV7-2 with TRBJ1-1; D gene uncertain. CDR1 is SGHTA and CDR2 is FQGNSA in the germline V gene. This CDR3 region has 14 residues. V was cut by 4 bases and J by 1 base, with 10 bases left in between. For the CDR3, the DNA is TGTGCCAGCAGCTACAGCGGCGGGAACACTGAAGCTTTCTTT. Encoded protein: CASSYSGGNTEAFF.

The rearrangement joins TRBV5-6 to TRBJ1-6; TRBD1 matches at 7 bases. The germline V gene has CDR1 SGHDT and CDR2 YYEEEE. Trimming removed 1 base from V and 9 bases from J; junction bases left unmatched: 4. The CDR3 has 14 residues. The CDR3 DNA follows: TGTGCCAGCAGCTTGACAGGGGTAGGTTCACCCCTCCACTTT. It codes for CASSLTGVGSPLHF.

This chain connects TRBV11-2 to TRBJ2-3, with 15 bases identical to TRBD2. Looked up from germline, CDR1 is SGHAT and CDR2 is FQNNGV. The V segment lost 0 bases and the J segment 9 bases; nucleotides outside the gene matches: 7. The CDR3 has 17 residues. Here the CDR3 reads CASSLEGTSGRFITQYF. Written as DNA, the CDR3 is TGTGCCAGCAGCTTAGAAGGGACTAGCGGGAGGTTCATAACGCAGTATTTT.

The rearrangement uses TRBV25-1 and TRBJ2-3; TRBD1 matches 9 bases. This CDR3 has 16 residues. J lost 2 bases, V lost 4 bases, and 7 bases had no gene match. CDR1 is MGHDK and CDR2 is SYGVNS in the germline V gene. In DNA, the CDR3 is TGTGCCAGCAGTGCCCTGGGACAGGGAGACACAGATACGCAGTATTTT. Translating it yields CASSALGQGDTDTQYF.

V gene TRBV4-2 combines with J gene TRBJ2-3; D gene uncertain. There are 18 residues in the CDR3. CDR1 is LGHNA, CDR2 YNFKEQ, per germline. Trimming pared 0 bases from V and 0 bases from J, leaving 16 bases between. CDR3 DNA: TGTGCCAGCAGCCAAGAACCCCAAAGCGAGACTAGCACAGATACGCAGTATTTT. The encoded protein is CASSQEPQSETSTDTQYF.

V is TRBV6-4 and J is TRBJ2-1; 8 nucleotides line up with TRBD2. The CDR3 runs to 14 residues. The germline V gene encodes CDR1 MRHNA and CDR2 SNTAGT. Losses at the gene ends were 10 bases for V and 4 bases for J; bases not matched to a gene: 9. CDR3 bases: TGTGCCACCAAGCGGGAGACGGAATACAATGAGCAGTTCTTC. Encoded protein: CATKRETEYNEQFF.

The rearrangement joins TRBV4-1 to TRBJ2-7, with TRBD2 matching 10 bases. The CDR3 length is 16 residues. The germline V gene has CDR1 MGHRA and CDR2 YSYEKL. V lost 5 bases, J lost 4 bases, and 11 bases stayed unmatched. The CDR3 sequence is CASSYAGASGSYEQYF. In DNA, the CDR3 is TGCGCCAGCAGCTACGCAGGGGCTAGCGGGAGTTACGAGCAGTACTTC.

The V call is TRBV11-2, the J call TRBJ1-2; TRBD1 might be the D (6 bases). The CDR3 covers 12 residues. Trimming took 5 bases from V and 8 from J, leaving 12 bases between them. The germline CDR1 and CDR2 sequences are SGHAT and FQNNGV. The CDR3 region has the DNA TGTGCCAGCAGCCCGACAGGTCAGGGCTACACCTTC. Protein product: CASSPTGQGYTF.

The J gene is TRBJ2-7, the V gene TRBV7-9; D is unresolved. The CDR3 runs to 14 residues. V gave up 5 bases and J gave up 3 bases, with 14 bases separating them. Germline V lookup: CDR1 SEHNR, CDR2 FQNEAQ (reference sequence). The CDR3, as DNA: TGTGCCAGCAGCCCAGCCGGACGGATCTACGAGCAGTACTTC. This gives the protein CASSPAGRIYEQYF.

The chain couples TRBV2 to TRBJ2-7, with D perhaps TRBD2 (5 bases). V shed 2 bases and J shed 7 bases, with 15 bases lying between them. The CDR3 is 14 residues long. CDR1 and CDR2 from the germline V gene are SNHLY and FYNNEI. The CDR3 loop is CASSESRPGGEQYF. The DNA for the CDR3 is TGTGCCAGCAGTGAAAGTAGGCCAGGCGGGGAGCAGTACTTC.

The genes are TRBV5-1 and TRBJ2-6; the match to TRBD2 covers 7 bases. Germline CDR1 and CDR2: SGHRS and YFSETQ. The CDR3 consists of 16 residues. Trimming cost V 4 bases and J 4 bases; bases outside gene matches: 8. The CDR3 coding sequence is TGCGCCAGCAGCCCGGGGGGTTTGGGAGGGGCCAACGTCCTGACTTTC. This sequence encodes CASSPGGLGGANVLTF. The entire variable domain, with the rest obtained from reference TRBV5-1 and TRBJ2-6, is as follows: KAGVTQTPRYLIKTRGQQVTLSCSPISGHRSVSWYQQTPGQGLQFLFEYFSETQRNKGNFPGRFSGRQFSNSRSEMNVSTLELGDSALYLCASSPGGLGGANVLTFGAGSRLTVL.

This sequence joins TRBV27 and TRBJ2-1; 9 nucleotides match TRBD2. Germline V gene lookup returns CDR1 MNHEY and CDR2 SMNVEV (reference sequence). This CDR3 region has 18 residues. J gave up 8 bases and V 3 bases, and 17 bases lay outside the gene matches. CDR3 region: CASSFPGSGRSPRDEQFF. CDR3 DNA sequence: TGTGCCAGCAGTTTCCCCGGGAGCGGGAGGTCGCCTCGGGATGAGCAGTTCTTC.

This chain uses TRBV5-6 with TRBJ1-5; D gene ambiguous. Germline CDR1 and CDR2: SGHDT and YYEEEE. The CDR3 is made up of 13 amino acids. The V end was cut by 4 bases, the J end by 6 bases, with 11 bases between. The CDR3 region is CASSPTAGQPQHF. In DNA form, the CDR3 reads TGTGCCAGCAGCCCGACGGCGGGTCAGCCCCAGCATTTT.

The J gene is TRBJ2-1, the V gene TRBV19; the match to TRBD2 covers 7 bases. From germline, CDR1 is LNHDA and CDR2 SQIVND (reference sequence). Trimming took 7 bases from V and 5 from J; bases not matched to a gene: 11. CDR3 length equals 15 residues. CDR3 coding DNA: TGTGCCAGTACCACTCGGACTAGTTGGAACAATGAGCAGTTCTTC. The encoded protein is CASTTRTSWNNEQFF.

The rearrangement uses TRBV28 and TRBJ1-4; 7 positions match TRBD1. The CDR3 has 12 residues. The ends lost 10 bases at V and 8 bases at J; junction bases unmatched: 7. The germline CDR1 and CDR2 sequences are MDHEN and SYDVKM. The CDR3 bases are TGTGCCACCGACAGGGTGGGGGAAAAACTGTTTTTT. It encodes CATDRVGEKLFF.

The chain recombines TRBV19 with TRBJ2-6, with TRBD1 identical over 10 bases. With V trimmed by 7 bases and J by 1 base, 4 bases remained unmatched. The CDR3 has 16 amino acids. Germline CDR1 LNHDA, CDR2 SQIVND (reference sequence). Here the CDR3 DNA reads TGTGCCAGTAAGACAGGGGGCGGGTCTGGGGCCAACGTCCTGACTTTC. Translation: CASKTGGGSGANVLTF.

The chain uses TRBV6-1 and TRBJ2-2, with TRBD1 identical over 7 bases. The V gene end was trimmed by 8 bases and the J gene end by 3 bases; junction bases not matched to a gene: 6. Germline V gives CDR1 MNHNS, CDR2 SASEGT. The CDR3 length is 14 residues. The CDR3 sequence is CASVITGDTGELFF. CDR3 nucleotide sequence: TGTGCCAGCGTTATAACAGGGGACACCGGGGAGCTGTTTTTT.

The V gene is TRBV11-3, the J gene TRBJ2-1; 9 positions match TRBD2. Germline assignment: CDR1 SGHNT and CDR2 YENEEA. Trimming cost V 2 bases and J 9 bases; bases outside gene matches: 8. This CDR3 has 15 residues. CDR3 sequence (DNA): TGTGCCAGCAGCTTAATGGCGGGAGGGACGGGTGAGCAGTTCTTC. This codes for CASSLMAGGTGEQFF. Full variable domain (outside the CDR3, taken from reference TRBV11-3 and TRBJ2-1): EAGVVQSPRYKIIEKKQPVAFWCNPISGHNTLYWYLQNLGQGPELLIRYENEEAVDDSQLPKDRFSAERLKGVDSTLKIQPAELGDSAVYLCASSLMAGGTGEQFFGPGTRLTVL.

The J gene is TRBJ2-7, the V gene TRBV28; 9 nucleotides align to TRBD2. The CDR3 has 15 residues. J gave up 1 base and V 5 bases, and 6 bases lay outside the gene matches. Germline CDR1 is MDHEN and CDR2 is SYDVKM. CDR3 bases: TGTGCCAGCAGTGTAGCGGGAGACGCTTCCTACGAGCAGTACTTC. This codes for CASSVAGDASYEQYF.

The chain combines TRBV19 with TRBJ2-2; D ambiguous. Germline CDR1 LNHDA, CDR2 SQIVND (reference sequence). The CDR3 runs to 16 residues. Trimming cost V 6 bases and J 0 bases, with 14 bases left between them. CDR3 sequence reads: CASSSSGFANTGELFF. The CDR3 nucleotides read TGTGCCAGTAGCAGTAGTGGGTTCGCGAACACCGGGGAGCTGTTTTTT. The full variable domain, its missing parts supplied by reference TRBV19 and TRBJ2-2, is DGGITQSPKYLFRKEGQNVTLSCEQNLNHDAMYWYRQDPGQGLRLIYYSQIVNDFQKGDIAEGYSVSREKKESFPLTVTSAQKNPTAFYLCASSSSGFANTGELFFGEGSRLTVL.

The J gene is TRBJ2-7, the V gene TRBV5-1, with 9 bases identical to TRBD1. The junction had 8 bases not matched to a gene; V was cut back by 7 bases and J by 3 bases. Germline V gene lookup returns CDR1 SGHRS and CDR2 YFSETQ. This CDR3 is 14 amino acids long. The CDR3 spells CASGFSGQGYEQYF. The CDR3 coding sequence is TGCGCCAGCGGATTTTCGGGACAGGGCTACGAGCAGTACTTC.

This chain links TRBV19 with TRBJ2-1; D is uncertain. The CDR3 sequence is 12 residues long. The V end was cut by 6 bases, the J end by 2 bases, with 5 bases between. Germline values: CDR1 LNHDA, CDR2 SQIVND (reference sequence). The CDR3 region has the DNA TGTGCCAGTAGCGACACCTACAATGAGCAGTTCTTC. Its translation: CASSDTYNEQFF.

This chain links TRBV7-9 with TRBJ1-3, with D uncertain. Trimming removed 3 bases from V and 4 bases from J, with 13 bases in between. The CDR3 spans 15 residues. Germline CDR1 SEHNR, CDR2 FQNEAQ (reference sequence). Here the CDR3 reads CASSLDGSPGNTIYF. The DNA of the CDR3 is TGTGCCAGCAGCTTGGACGGAAGTCCGGGAAACACCATATATTTT.